The clone carrying this T cell receptor beta chain was recorded once. Its matching antigen is unknown. Other DNA sequences in this sample translate to the same CDR3. Trimming pared 4 bases from V and 13 bases from J, leaving 15 bases between. The germline V gene has CDR1 SGHNT and CDR2 YYREEE (reference sequence). The CDR3 is 13 residues long. These data come from a study of radiotherapy plus CTLA-4 blockade in lung cancer. For the study at large: Among all patients, approximately 17% showed objective responses, while about 34% had disease control. Overall study findings and caveats: Clones derived from tumor TCRs expanded in blood after radiotherapy plus ipilimumab.

Chemo-refractory metastatic non-small-cell lung cancer patients were treated with focal radiation plus CTLA-4 blockade with ipilimumab. The assay was immunoSEQ multiplex PCR, and TCRdb's table has in-frame clones only and misses some. The sample records about 62,000 clones, around 69% being singletons. The TCR comes from a human donor with non-small cell lung cancer who had a complete response to radiotherapy plus ipilimumab. This specimen was peripheral blood, taken from a patient treated with radiotherapy plus ipilimumab. The genes are TRBV5-4 and TRBJ1-6; D is perhaps TRBD1 (5 bases). The CDR3 DNA sequence: TGTGCCAGCAGCAGTCAGGGCCCTTCTCCCCTCCACTTT. Translated: CASSSQGPSPLHF.